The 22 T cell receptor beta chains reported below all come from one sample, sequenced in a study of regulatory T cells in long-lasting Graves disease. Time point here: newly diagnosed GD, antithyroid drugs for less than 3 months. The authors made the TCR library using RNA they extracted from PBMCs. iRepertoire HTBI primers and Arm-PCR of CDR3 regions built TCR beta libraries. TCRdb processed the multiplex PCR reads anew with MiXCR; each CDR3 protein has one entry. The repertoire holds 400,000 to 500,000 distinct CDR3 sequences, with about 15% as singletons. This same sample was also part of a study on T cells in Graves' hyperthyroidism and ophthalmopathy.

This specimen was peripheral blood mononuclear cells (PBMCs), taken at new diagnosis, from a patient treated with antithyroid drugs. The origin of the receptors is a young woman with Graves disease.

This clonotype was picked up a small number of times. This CDR3 reads CASSLWGGGGELFF. CDR3 in DNA: TGTGCCAGCAGCTTGTGGGGAGGGGGCGGGGAGCTGTTTTTT. The genes are TRBV5-4 and TRBJ2-2, with a weak D call TRBD2 (7 bases). CDR3 length equals 14 residues. Germline CDR1 and CDR2: SGHNT and YYREEE (reference sequence). Trimming shortened V by 1 base and J by 7 bases, and 11 bases separated the two germline ends.

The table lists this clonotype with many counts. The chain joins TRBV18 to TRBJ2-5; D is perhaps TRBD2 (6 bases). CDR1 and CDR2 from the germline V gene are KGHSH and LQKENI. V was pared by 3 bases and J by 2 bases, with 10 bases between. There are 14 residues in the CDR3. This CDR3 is CASSPREPQETQYF. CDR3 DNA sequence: TGTGCCAGCTCACCCCGGGAGCCTCAAGAGACCCAGTACTTC.

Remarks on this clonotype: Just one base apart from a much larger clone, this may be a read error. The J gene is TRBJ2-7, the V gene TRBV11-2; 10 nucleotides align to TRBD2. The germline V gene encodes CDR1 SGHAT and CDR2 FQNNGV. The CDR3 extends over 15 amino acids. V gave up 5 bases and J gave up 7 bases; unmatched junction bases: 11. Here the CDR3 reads CASSEDTSGTGEQYF. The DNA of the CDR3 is TGTGCCAGCAGCGAGGACACTAGCGGGACGGGGGAGCAGTACTTC.

The CDR3 sequence: CASNSLAGAYEQYF. The CDR3 DNA follows: TGTGCCAGCAACTCACTAGCGGGAGCCTACGAGCAGTACTTC. The rearrangement uses TRBV6-1 and TRBJ2-7, with 11 bases matching TRBD2. The V gene's germline CDR1 is MNHNS and CDR2 SASEGT. This CDR3 has 14 amino acids. Trimming removed 7 bases from V and 2 bases from J; junction bases left unmatched: 4.

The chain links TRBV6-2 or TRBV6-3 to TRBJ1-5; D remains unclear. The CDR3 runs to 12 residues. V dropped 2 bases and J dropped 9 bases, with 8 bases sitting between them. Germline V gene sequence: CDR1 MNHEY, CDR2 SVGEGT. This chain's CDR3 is CASSYPKGPQHF. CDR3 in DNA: TGTGCCAGCAGTTACCCCAAGGGGCCCCAGCATTTT.

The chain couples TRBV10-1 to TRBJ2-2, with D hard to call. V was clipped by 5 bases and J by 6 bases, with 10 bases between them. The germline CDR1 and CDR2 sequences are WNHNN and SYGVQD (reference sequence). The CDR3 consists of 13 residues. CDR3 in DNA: TGCGCCAGCAGTCTATCAGAAGCCGGGGAGCTGTTTTTT. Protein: CASSLSEAGELFF.

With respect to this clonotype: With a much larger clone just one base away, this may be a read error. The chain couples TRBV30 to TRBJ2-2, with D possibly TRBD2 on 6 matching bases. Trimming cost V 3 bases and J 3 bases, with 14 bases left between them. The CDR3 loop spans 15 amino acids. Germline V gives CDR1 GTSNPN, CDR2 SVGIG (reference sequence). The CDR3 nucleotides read TGTGCCTGGAGCTTAGGGACTTCGGACACCGGGGAGCTGTTTTTT. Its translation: CAWSLGTSDTGELFF.

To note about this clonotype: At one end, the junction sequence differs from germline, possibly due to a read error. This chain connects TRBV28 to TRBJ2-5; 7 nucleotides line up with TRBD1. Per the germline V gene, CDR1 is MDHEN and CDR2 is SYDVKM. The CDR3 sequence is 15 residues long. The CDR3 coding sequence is TGTGCCGGCAGTTTGGGTCAGGGGGTCGGCAATGAGCGGTTCTTC. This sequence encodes CAGSLGQGVGNERFF.

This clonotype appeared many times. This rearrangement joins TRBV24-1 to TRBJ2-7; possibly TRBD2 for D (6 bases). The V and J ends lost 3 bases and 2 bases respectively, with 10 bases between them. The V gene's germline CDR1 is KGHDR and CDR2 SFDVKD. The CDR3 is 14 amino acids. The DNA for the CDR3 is TGTGCCACCAGTGATGCTAGCGAGACCTACGAGCAGTACTTC. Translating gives CATSDASETYEQYF.

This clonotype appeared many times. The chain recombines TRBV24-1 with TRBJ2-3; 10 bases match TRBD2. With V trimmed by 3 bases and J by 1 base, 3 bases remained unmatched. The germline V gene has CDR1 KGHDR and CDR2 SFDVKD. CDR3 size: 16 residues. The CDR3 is CATSDHLAGGTDTQYF. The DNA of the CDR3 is TGTGCCACCAGTGATCACCTAGCGGGAGGCACAGATACGCAGTATTTT.

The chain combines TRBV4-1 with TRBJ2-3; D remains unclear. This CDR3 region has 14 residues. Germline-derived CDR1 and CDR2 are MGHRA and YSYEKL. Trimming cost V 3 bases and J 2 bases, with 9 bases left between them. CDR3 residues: CASSHTGPTDTQYF. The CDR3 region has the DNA TGCGCCAGCAGCCATACCGGGCCCACAGATACGCAGTATTTT.

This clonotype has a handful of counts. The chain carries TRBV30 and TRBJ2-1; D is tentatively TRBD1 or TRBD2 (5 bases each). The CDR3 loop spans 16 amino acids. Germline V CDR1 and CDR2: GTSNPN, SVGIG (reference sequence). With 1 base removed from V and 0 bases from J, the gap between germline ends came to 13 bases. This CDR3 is CAWSGLWGSSYNEQFF. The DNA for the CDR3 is TGTGCCTGGAGTGGTTTGTGGGGGAGCTCCTACAATGAGCAGTTCTTC. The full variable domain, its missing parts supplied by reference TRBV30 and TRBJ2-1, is SQTIHQWPATLVQPVGSPLSLECTVEGTSNPNLYWYRQAAGRGLQLLFYSVGIGQISSEVPQNLSASRPQDRQFILSSKKLLLSDSGFYLCAWSGLWGSSYNEQFFGPGTRLTVL.

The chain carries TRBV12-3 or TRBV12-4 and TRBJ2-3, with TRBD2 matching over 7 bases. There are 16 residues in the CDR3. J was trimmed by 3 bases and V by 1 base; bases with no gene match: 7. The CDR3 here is CASSLVRGRATDTQYF. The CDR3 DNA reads TGTGCCAGCAGTTTAGTTCGGGGGAGGGCGACAGATACGCAGTATTTT.

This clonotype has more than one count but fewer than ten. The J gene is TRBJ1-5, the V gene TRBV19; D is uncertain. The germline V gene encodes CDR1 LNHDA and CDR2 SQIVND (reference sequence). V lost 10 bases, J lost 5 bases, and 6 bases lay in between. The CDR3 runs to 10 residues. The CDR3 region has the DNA TGTGCCACCAACTATCAGCCCCAGCATTTT. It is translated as CATNYQPQHF. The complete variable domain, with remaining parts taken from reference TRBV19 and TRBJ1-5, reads DGGITQSPKYLFRKEGQNVTLSCEQNLNHDAMYWYRQDPGQGLRLIYYSQIVNDFQKGDIAEGYSVSREKKESFPLTVTSAQKNPTAFYLCATNYQPQHFGDGTRLSIL.

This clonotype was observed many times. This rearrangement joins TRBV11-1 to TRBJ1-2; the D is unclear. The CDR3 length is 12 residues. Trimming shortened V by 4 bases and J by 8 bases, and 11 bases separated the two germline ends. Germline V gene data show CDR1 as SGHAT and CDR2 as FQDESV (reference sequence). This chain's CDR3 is CASSSTHVGYTF. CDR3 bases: TGTGCCAGCAGCTCTACGCATGTGGGCTACACCTTC.

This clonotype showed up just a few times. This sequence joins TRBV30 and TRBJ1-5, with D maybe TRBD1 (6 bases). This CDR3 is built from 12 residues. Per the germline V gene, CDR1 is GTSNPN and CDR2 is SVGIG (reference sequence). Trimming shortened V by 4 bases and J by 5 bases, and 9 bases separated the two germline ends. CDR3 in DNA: TGTGCCTGGAACAGGGACTATCAGCCCCAGCATTTT. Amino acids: CAWNRDYQPQHF. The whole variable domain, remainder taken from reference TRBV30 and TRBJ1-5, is SQTIHQWPATLVQPVGSPLSLECTVEGTSNPNLYWYRQAAGRGLQLLFYSVGIGQISSEVPQNLSASRPQDRQFILSSKKLLLSDSGFYLCAWNRDYQPQHFGDGTRLSIL.

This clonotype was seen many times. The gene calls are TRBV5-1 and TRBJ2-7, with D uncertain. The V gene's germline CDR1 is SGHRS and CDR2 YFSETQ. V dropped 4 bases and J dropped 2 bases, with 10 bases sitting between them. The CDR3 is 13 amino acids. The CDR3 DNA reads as TGCGCCAGCAGCGAACAGAGAACCTACGAGCAGTACTTC. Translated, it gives CASSEQRTYEQYF.

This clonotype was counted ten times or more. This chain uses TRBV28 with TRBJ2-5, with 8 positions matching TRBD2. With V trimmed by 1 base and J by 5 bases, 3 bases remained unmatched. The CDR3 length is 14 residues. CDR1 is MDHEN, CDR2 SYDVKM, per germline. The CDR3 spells CASSLSGGLETQYF. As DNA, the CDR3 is TGTGCCAGCAGTTTATCGGGGGGGCTGGAGACCCAGTACTTC.

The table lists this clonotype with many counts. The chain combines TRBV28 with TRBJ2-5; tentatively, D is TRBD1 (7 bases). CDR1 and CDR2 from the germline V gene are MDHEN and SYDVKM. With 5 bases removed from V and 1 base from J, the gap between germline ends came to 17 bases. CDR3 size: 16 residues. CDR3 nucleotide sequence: TGTGCCAGCAGTCCAAGGACAGGAGGGCGCCAAGAGACCCAGTACTTC. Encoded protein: CASSPRTGGRQETQYF.

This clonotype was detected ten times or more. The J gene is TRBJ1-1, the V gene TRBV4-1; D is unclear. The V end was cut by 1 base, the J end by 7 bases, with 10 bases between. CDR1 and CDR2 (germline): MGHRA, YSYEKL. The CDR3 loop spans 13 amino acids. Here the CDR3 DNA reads TGCGCCAGCAGCCAAGGTGGGAGTAGTGAAGCTTTCTTT. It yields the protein CASSQGGSSEAFF.

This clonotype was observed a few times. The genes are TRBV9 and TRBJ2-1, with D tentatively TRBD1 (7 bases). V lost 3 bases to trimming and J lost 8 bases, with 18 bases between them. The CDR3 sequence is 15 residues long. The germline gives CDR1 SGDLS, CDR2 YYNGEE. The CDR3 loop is CASSAGGSRDHEQFF. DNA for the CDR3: TGTGCCAGCAGCGCAGGGGGGAGCAGGGATCATGAGCAGTTCTTC.

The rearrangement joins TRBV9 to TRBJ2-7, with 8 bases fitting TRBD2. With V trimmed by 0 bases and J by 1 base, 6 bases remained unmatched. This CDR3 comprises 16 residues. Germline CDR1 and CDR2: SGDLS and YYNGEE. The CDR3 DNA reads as TGTGCCAGCAGCGTAGAGCTAGCGGGCAGTTCCTACGAGCAGTACTTC. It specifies CASSVELAGSSYEQYF.